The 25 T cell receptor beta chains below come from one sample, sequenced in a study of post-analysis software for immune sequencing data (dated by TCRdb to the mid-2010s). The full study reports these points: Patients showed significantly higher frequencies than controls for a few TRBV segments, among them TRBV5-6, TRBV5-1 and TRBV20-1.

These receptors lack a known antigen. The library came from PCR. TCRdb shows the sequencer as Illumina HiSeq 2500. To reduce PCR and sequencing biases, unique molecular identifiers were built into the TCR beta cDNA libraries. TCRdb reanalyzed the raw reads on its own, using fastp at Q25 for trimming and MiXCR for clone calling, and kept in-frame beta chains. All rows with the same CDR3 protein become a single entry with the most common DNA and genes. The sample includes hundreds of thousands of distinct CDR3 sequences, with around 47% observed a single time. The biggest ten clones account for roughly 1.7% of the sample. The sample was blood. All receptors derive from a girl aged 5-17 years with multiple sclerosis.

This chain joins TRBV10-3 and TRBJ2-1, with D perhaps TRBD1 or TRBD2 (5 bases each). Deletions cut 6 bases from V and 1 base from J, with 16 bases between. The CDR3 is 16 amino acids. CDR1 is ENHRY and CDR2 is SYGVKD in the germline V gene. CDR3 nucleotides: TGTGCCATCAGCCCGGGACCCCCGGAATCCTACAATGAGCAGTTCTTC. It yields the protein CAISPGPPESYNEQFF.

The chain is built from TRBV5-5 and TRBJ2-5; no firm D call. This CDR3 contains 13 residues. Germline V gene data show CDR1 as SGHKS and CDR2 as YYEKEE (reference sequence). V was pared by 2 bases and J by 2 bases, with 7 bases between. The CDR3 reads CASSFTAQETQYF. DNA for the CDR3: TGTGCCAGCAGCTTCACAGCTCAAGAGACCCAGTACTTC.

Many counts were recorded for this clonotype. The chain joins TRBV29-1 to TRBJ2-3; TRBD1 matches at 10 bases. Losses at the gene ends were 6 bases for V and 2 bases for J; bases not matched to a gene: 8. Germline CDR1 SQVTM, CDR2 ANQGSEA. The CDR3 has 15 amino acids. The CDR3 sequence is CSVERTGGVTDTQYF. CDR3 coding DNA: TGCAGCGTAGAGCGGACAGGGGGAGTCACAGATACGCAGTATTTT.

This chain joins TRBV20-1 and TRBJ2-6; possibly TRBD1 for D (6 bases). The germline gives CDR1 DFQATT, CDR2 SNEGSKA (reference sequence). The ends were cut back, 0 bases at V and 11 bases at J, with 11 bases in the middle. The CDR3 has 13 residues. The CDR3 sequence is CSARDRGSHVLTF. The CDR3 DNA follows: TGCAGTGCTAGAGATAGGGGGTCCCACGTCCTGACTTTC.

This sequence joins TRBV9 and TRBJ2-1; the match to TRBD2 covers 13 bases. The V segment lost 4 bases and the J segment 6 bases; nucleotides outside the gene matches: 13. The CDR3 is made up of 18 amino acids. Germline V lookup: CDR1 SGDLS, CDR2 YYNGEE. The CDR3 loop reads CASSISTLAGGPGNEQFF. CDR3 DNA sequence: TGTGCCAGCAGCATAAGTACACTAGCGGGGGGGCCCGGCAATGAGCAGTTCTTC.

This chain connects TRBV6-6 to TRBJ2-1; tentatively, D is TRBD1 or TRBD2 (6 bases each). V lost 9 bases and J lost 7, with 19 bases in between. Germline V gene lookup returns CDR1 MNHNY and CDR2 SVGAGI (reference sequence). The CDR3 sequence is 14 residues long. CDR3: CASGSLGGGNEQFF. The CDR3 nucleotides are TGTGCCAGTGGATCTTTGGGGGGCGGGAATGAGCAGTTCTTC.

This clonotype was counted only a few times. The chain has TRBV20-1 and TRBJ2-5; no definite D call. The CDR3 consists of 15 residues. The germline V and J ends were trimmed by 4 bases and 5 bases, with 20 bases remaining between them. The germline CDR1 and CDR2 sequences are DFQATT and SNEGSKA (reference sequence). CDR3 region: CSAKTPGSERETQYF. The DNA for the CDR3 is TGCAGTGCTAAAACCCCCGGCTCGGAACGGGAGACCCAGTACTTC.

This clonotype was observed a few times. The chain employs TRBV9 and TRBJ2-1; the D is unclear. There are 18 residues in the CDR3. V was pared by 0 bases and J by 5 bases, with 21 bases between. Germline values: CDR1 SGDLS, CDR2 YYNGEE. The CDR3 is CASSVVVLLGTSHNEQFF. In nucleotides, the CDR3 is TGTGCCAGCAGCGTAGTGGTACTGTTGGGCACCTCTCACAATGAGCAGTTCTTC.

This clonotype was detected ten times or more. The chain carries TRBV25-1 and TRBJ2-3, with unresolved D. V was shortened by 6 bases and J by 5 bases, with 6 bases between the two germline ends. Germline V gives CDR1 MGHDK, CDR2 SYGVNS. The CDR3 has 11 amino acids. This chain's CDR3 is CASSSGDTQYF. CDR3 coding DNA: TGTGCCAGCAGCTCCGGAGATACGCAGTATTTT. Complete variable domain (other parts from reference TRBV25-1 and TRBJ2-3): EADIYQTPRYLVIGTGKKITLECSQTMGHDKMYWYQQDPGMELHLIHYSYGVNSTEKGDLSSESTVSRIRTEHFPLTLESARPSHTSQYLCASSSGDTQYFGPGTRLTVL.

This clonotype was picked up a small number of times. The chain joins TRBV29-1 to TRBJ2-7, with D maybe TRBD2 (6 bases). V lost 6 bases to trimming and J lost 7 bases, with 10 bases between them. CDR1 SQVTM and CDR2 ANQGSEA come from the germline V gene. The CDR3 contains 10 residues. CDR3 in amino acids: CSVGTFEQYF. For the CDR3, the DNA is TGCAGCGTGGGGACTTTTGAGCAGTACTTC.

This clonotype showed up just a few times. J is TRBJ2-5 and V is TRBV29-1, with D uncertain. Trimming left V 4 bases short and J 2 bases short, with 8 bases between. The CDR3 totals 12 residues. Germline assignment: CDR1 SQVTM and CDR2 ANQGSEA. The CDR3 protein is CSVGTVQETQYF. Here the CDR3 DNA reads TGCAGCGTTGGGACGGTACAAGAGACCCAGTACTTC.

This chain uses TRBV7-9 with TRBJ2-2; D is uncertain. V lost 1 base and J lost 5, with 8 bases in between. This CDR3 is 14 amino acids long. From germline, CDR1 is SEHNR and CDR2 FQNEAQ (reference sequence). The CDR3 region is CASSLVSGTGELFF. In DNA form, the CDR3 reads TGTGCCAGCAGCTTAGTATCCGGGACCGGGGAGCTGTTTTTT. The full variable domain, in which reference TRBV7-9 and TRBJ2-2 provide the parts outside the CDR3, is DTGVSQNPRHKITKRGQNVTFRCDPISEHNRLYWYRQTLGQGPEFLTYFQNEAQLEKSRLLSDRFSAERPKGSFSTLEIQRTEQGDSAMYLCASSLVSGTGELFFGEGSRLTVL.

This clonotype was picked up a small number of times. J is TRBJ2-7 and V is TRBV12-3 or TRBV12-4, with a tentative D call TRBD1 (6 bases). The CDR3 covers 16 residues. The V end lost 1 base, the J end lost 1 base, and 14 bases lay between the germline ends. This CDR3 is CASSLVYRDKSYEQYF. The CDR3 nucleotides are TGTGCCAGCAGTTTAGTTTACAGGGACAAGTCCTACGAGCAGTACTTC.

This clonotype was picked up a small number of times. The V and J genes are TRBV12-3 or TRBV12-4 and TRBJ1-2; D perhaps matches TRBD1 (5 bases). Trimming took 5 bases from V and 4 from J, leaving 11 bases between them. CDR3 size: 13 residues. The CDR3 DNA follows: TGTGCCAGCAGTCCGTCGGGACCCTATGGCTACACCTTC. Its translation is CASSPSGPYGYTF.

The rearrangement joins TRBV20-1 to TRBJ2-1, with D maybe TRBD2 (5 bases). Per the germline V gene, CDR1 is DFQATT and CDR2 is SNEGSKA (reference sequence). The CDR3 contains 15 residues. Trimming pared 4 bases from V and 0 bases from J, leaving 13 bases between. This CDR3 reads CSAKRFTSSYNEQFF. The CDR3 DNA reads TGCAGTGCTAAGCGGTTTACCAGCTCCTACAATGAGCAGTTCTTC.

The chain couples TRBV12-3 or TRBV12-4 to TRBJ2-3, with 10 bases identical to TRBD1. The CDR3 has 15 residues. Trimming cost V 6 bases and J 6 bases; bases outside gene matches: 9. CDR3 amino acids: CASSPGTGAGDTQYF. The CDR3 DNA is TGTGCCAGCAGCCCTGGGACAGGGGCAGGTGATACGCAGTATTTT.

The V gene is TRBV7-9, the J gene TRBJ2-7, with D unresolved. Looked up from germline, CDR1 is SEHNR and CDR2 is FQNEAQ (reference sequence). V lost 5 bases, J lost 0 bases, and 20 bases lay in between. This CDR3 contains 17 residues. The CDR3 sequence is CASSPNPLAASSYEQYF. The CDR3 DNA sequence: TGTGCCAGCAGCCCAAACCCCTTGGCAGCAAGCTCCTACGAGCAGTACTTC.

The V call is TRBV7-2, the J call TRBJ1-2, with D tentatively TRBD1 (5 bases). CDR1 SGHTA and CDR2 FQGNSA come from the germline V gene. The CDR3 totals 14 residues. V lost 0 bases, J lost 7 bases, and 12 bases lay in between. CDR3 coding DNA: TGTGCCAGCAGCTTAGCTCAGGGTGGCTGTGGCTACACCTTC. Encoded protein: CASSLAQGGCGYTF.

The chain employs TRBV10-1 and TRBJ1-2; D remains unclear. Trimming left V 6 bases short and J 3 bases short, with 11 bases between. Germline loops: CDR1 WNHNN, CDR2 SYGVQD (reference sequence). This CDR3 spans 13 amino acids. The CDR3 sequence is CASRFDLDYGYTF. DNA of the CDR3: TGCGCCAGCAGGTTCGACTTAGACTATGGCTACACCTTC.

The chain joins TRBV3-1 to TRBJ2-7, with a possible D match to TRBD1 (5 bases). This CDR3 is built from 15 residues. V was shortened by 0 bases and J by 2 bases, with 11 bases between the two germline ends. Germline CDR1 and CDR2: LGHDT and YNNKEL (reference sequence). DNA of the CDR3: TGTGCCAGCAGCCAAGATTTGCCAGGGCCCTACGAGCAGTACTTC. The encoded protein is CASSQDLPGPYEQYF.

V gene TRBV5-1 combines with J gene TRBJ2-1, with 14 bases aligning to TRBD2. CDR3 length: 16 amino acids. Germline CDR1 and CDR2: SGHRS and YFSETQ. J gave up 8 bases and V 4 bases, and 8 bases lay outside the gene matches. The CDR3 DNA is TGCGCCAGCAGCCGCGGACTAGCGGGGGGCCAGTATGAGCAGTTCTTC. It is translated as CASSRGLAGGQYEQFF. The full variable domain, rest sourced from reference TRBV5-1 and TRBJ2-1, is KAGVTQTPRYLIKTRGQQVTLSCSPISGHRSVSWYQQTPGQGLQFLFEYFSETQRNKGNFPGRFSGRQFSNSRSEMNVSTLELGDSALYLCASSRGLAGGQYEQFFGPGTRLTVL.

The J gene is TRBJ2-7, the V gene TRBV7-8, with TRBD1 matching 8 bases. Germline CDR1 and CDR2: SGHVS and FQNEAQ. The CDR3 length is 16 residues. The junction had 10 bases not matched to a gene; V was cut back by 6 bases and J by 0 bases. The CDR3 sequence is CASSRGDRPSSYEQYF. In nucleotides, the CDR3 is TGTGCCAGCAGTCGCGGGGACAGGCCGAGCTCCTACGAGCAGTACTTC.

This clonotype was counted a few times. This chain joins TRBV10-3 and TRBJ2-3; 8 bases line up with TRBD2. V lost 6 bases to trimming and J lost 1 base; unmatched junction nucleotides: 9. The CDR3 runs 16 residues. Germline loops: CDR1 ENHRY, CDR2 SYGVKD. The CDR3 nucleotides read TGTGCCATCAGCCTTAGCGGGGCCCCTGGCACAGATACGCAGTATTTT. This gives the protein CAISLSGAPGTDTQYF.

The chain's CDR3 is CASSLVVDGYEQYF. DNA for the CDR3: TGTGCCAGCAGTTTAGTTGTGGACGGCTACGAGCAGTACTTC. The V and J genes are TRBV12-3 or TRBV12-4 and TRBJ2-4; D is uncertain. The better agreement between TRBJ2-7 and the DNA end casts doubt on the J call. There are 14 residues in the CDR3.

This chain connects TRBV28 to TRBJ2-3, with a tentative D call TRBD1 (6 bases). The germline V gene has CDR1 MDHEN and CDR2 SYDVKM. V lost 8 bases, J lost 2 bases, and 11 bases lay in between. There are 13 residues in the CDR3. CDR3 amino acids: CASLGASTDTQYF. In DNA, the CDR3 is TGTGCCAGCCTGGGGGCCTCCACAGATACGCAGTATTTT.